This TCR beta chain was captured by sequencing in a study of response to subunit inactivated influenza vaccine. TCRdb re-called the RT-PCR reads with MiXCR, one entry per CDR3 protein. The repertoire holds 250,000 to 350,000 distinct CDR3 sequences, with about 20% as singletons. General study findings and limits: Every seasonal influenza vaccination brings in few new T cells, the authors suggested.

In the case of this clonotype: Its antigen remains unknown.

Germline CDR1 is SGHKS and CDR2 is YYEKEE (reference sequence). Trimming stripped 0 bases from V and 7 bases from J, with 8 bases between. The CDR3 runs 13 residues. The sequence was obtained from a man in his fifties or sixties who received an inactivated influenza vaccine. The rearrangement links TRBV5-5 to TRBJ2-1, with D unclear. The sequences come from PBMCs from blood, collected less than 22 months after vaccination. The CDR3 is CASSLDLPNEQFF. The CDR3 DNA sequence: TGTGCCAGCAGCTTGGATTTGCCGAATGAGCAGTTCTTC.